This T cell receptor beta chain came from a study of cytomegalovirus exposure and HLA in healthy donors (TCRdb year 2017). Looking at the study overall: In an earlier analysis of approximately 500 of the donors, about 270 Gb of sequence data and 120 million or so unique TCR beta sequences from 150 million to 200 million T cells were reported. About 330 gigabases of sequencing data and around 90 million unique TCR sequences made up an early release that covered 640 HLA-typed donors. Of the approximately 370 genotyped donors, over 80% were placed in the genetic ancestry cluster associated with self-reported Caucasian donors. The study aimed to test whether cataloging public T cell receptors could reveal signatures of past pathogen exposure. The study profiled the T cell repertoires of 500 to 800 subjects by immunosequencing and related them to cytomegalovirus serostatus. Besides the first cohort of 550 to 750 subjects, a separate validation cohort made up of roughly 130 different subjects was used. The study combined high-throughput TCR immunosequencing, statistical association of individual TCRs with disease status, and machine learning to predict cytomegalovirus infection status. In a later analysis, previously published TCR beta repertoires from roughly 710 donors were re-analyzed and high-resolution HLA genotyping was added so that TCR occurrence patterns could be studied. Rather than drawing on any new phenotypic data, the later analysis identified candidate immune exposures from TCR beta sequences and the way those sequences occurred across donors. To decide whether each TCR beta V gene segment behaved as functional or pseudogenic, an earlier analysis of nearly 600 of the donors relied on high-throughput TCR beta sequencing. Donor age, sex, ethnicity and CMV serostatus were compiled together with the repertoire data. In a later genetic analysis, genome-wide SNP genotypes for about 65% of the roughly 670 donors were used, and that subset was treated as a discovery cohort. All discovery cohort repertoires had been generated on a single sequencing platform. Class I and class II HLA loci were covered by the typing at four-digit resolution. The number of typed donors differed by locus: about 620-640 for A, B, C, DRB1 and DQB1; 500 to 550 for DQA1; roughly 600 for DPA1; and roughly 490 for DPB1. Four to six DR-DQ haplotypes were handled as single units for association and clustering, since linkage in the cohort was strong. Among a few hundred genotyped donors of the cohort, an average of approximately 240,000 unique TCR beta nucleotide sequences were sequenced per donor, roughly 20% of them non-productive. On the study overall, not on this receptor specifically: According to a later genetic analysis, donors in an Asian-associated ancestry cluster had fewer N-insertions in productive TCRs than the approximately 700-donor mean. Several of the top co-occurrence clusters appeared to be linked to parvovirus B19, influenza, CMV and Epstein-Barr virus, according to a later analysis. The classifier was reported to diagnose cytomegalovirus status with high specificity and sensitivity in both the original cohort and the validation cohort. At a false discovery rate of 0.05, a later analysis linked some 18,000 TCR beta sequences to specific HLA alleles. Linkage disequilibrium might explain the correlated functional status among segregating V segments, but an unknown experimental factor could not be ruled out. Some IMGT-functional V segments, including TRBV6-2 and TRBV6-3, could not be told apart with the 87-base-pair reads, so those segments were excluded. A later analysis found that most CMV-associated TCR beta chains appeared HLA-restricted, with HLA associations seemingly driven largely by CMV exposure. Strong co-occurrence of HLA alleles, especially DR and DQ, made assigning TCR associations to individual alleles difficult. V-gene and J-gene trimming of TCR beta chains was associated with a missense DCLRE1C variant in a later genetic analysis, and the association was replicated in an independent cohort. Presence/absence analyses assumed roughly uniform sequencing depth across donors, an assumption that may not hold. The cohort was sequenced for TCR beta chains only, and without alpha or paired-chain data the features that could be detected were limited. Because HLA typing was unavailable for some donors at each locus, only the typed subset was used in association tests. An earlier analysis of approximately 530 of the donors showed that most TCR beta V segments appeared in productive rearrangements either about 90% or about 30% of the time, which broadly matched IMGT annotations. A later analysis found that HLA-associated TCR beta chains were more clonally expanded and had lower generation probabilities than equally common non-associated chains. CMV serostatus was the only immune exposure information available for the cohort. The earlier analysis of nearly 600 of the donors excluded fewer than 20 rarely observed V segments, including chromosome 9 orphons, because counts were too low. In vitro tests confirmed that a few of the cytomegalovirus-associated TCR beta chains recognize cytomegalovirus antigens. The study gave a list of 150 to 200 TCR beta chains associated with cytomegalovirus. The sequencing pipeline was judged likely to have produced a cluster of highly shared sequence variants as a technical artifact. It was suggested by the authors that the approach could potentially be generalized to other disease states and immunological phenotypes. A further reported finding was that TCR beta sequences accurately predicted the HLA-A and HLA-B alleles for most subjects in the first cohort. According to a later analysis, TCR association rates differed among HLA loci, with DRB1 alleles showing the most associated TCRs and HLA-C alleles showing the fewest. Most TCR sequences were observed very rarely across donors, whereas some public TCRs were present in many individuals.

The CDR3 goes from the cysteine to the phenylalanine over 18 residues. Left in the record is the CDR3 DNA by itself, 54 bases read in frame from the first base. V loses 4 bases of germline sequence and J loses 0 bases, and the interval between the two ends is 19 bases. The germline V gene gives CDR1 as MNHNS and CDR2 as SASEGT. Libraries were built with the immunoSEQ multiplex PCR assay. The multiplex PCR relied on a mix of 60 forward primers for TCR Vbeta segments and 13 reverse primers for TCR Jbeta segments. The CDR3 region of rearranged TCR beta genes was amplified from genomic DNA with a multiplex PCR assay. The amplified TCR beta libraries were sequenced on the Illumina HiSeq System as 87-base-pair reads. Turning to the authors' computational methods: A later analysis counted about 82 million unique TCR beta chains across the 550 to 750 repertoires, and around 9.9 million of these chains were shared by at least two donors. To remove PCR and sequencing errors, raw reads were error-corrected and collapsed into unique sequences using a nearest-neighbor algorithm that merged closely related sequences. Alignment of CDR3 sequences to IMGT reference sequences was used to assign V, D and J gene segments. For a sequence to be retained, a match of at least six nucleotides to both a V gene segment and a J gene segment was required. A rearrangement was called productive if the CDR3 had no stop codons and remained in frame with V and J, and every other rearrangement was called non-productive. CDR3 was defined by IMGT convention, running from the second conserved V-encoded cysteine to the conserved J-encoded phenylalanine. Sequences without an unambiguous match to a single V gene segment were excluded from the earlier analysis of about 630 of the donors. An earlier analysis of several hundred of the donors classified V segments as functional when productive rearrangements were above 56.7% and as segregating when the standard deviation between donors was above 5%. To diagnose cytomegalovirus status from the catalog of TCR beta chain sequences, a statistical classification framework was built. V and J gene assignment, in a later analysis, came from comparing TCR nucleotide sequences with IMGT/GENE-DB human TR gene sequences. A later analysis assigned CDR3 sequences and most-parsimonious VDJ recombination scenarios with the TCRdist pipeline. A later analysis defined each TCR beta chain by its CDR3 amino acid sequence plus V-gene family, and excluded reads lacking a unique V-gene family. A later analysis removed several hundred highly shared, low-generation-probability nucleotide sequences to deal with suspected cross-contamination and a sequencing artifact. A later analysis calculated a clonal expansion index for each public chain from normalized within-repertoire ranks of inferred template counts. In a later analysis, generation probabilities were computed using a VDJ recombination model fitted to out-of-frame rearrangements, and the results were checked against IGoR. In a later analysis, TCR-TCR, TCR-HLA and TCR-CMV co-occurrence was scored with hypergeometric tests, and a repertoire-size bias correction was applied to TCR pairs. False discovery rates were estimated in a later analysis by permuting HLA or CMV assignments 20 times. A later analysis grouped co-occurring TCRs with DBSCAN, adding TCRdist sequence similarity when clustering within HLA-allele-positive subsets. For co-occurrence clustering, repertoires with fewer than 30,000 or more than 120,000 public chains were excluded, along with several repertoires with anomalous nucleotide sharing. TCRdb carries this immuneACCESS record with in-frame sequences only. Its versions omit some clonotypes, under half of them owing to an unresolved V gene in the studies checked, with the rest unexplained. Clone size and the V and J calls come from that table; the DNA yielded D and trimming. The sample contains 100,000 or so clones, roughly 70% of them found a single time. In total, the top ten clones hold about 2.5% of the sample.

The cohort comprised 710 or so healthy bone marrow donors. All cohort members were sampled while nominally healthy, although unrecorded immune exposures were likely present. The donor was CMV seronegative and was included in the group of hundreds of seronegative cohort members. Every donor gave a peripheral blood sample, and the peripheral blood mononuclear cells from that sample were used for TCR beta sequencing. The Qiagen DNeasy Blood Extraction Kit was used to extract genomic DNA from the blood cell samples. Of note for this clone: What antigen it recognizes has not been identified. Per-base qualities were not stored, and no clone one base away is much larger.

Material for sequencing was PBMCs. The receptor's source is a man aged 50-59 years in good health and CMV-seronegative. Rearrangement joined TRBV6-1 to TRBJ1-5; no D gene can be assigned with confidence. The encoded CDR3 is CASSVRVRGSYSNQPQHF. The sequenced DNA: TGTGCCAGCAGTGTACGGGTACGTGGCTCGTATAGCAATCAGCCCCAGCATTTT.